The sequence of this TCR beta chain was determined in a study of blood T cell repertoires in COVID-19. Using immunoSEQ multiplex PCR, the repertoire was profiled, and TCRdb retains in-frame clones only, with some absent. The data contain 250,000 to 400,000 clones, about 87% of them singletons. The CDR3 runs to 16 residues. V lost 4 bases to trimming and J lost 1 base; unmatched junction nucleotides: 3. Germline loops: CDR1 MNHNS, CDR2 SASEGT. The clonotype originates from a woman in her twenties or thirties with COVID-19, enrolled during active disease. Sequenced input: peripheral blood. The J gene is TRBJ2-2, the V gene TRBV6-1, with TRBD2 identical over 10 bases. The CDR3 region is CASSGAGGLNTGELFF. The CDR3 nucleotides read TGTGCCAGCAGTGGAGCGGGGGGGCTGAACACCGGGGAGCTGTTTTTT.